The rows below give T cell receptor beta chains drawn from one sample of a study of response to subunit inactivated influenza vaccine. TCRdb fed the RT-PCR reads into MiXCR, producing one record per CDR3 protein. In the table there are some 640,000 distinct CDR3 sequences, about 14% of which are singletons. Specimen: PBMCs from blood, collected around 14 days before vaccination. These TCRs come from a man between 45 and 60 years old who received an inactivated influenza vaccine. Each CDR3 is given without its conserved first and last residue.

v_gene: TRBV7-2
CDR3aa: ASSLVPGAEQY

v_gene: TRBV6-6
CDR3aa: ASSNEVLETQY

v_gene: TRBV7-2
CDR3aa: ASSLRGGSNYGYT

v_gene: TRBV28
CDR3aa: ASRPEVRSYNEQF

v_gene: TRBV6-2/TRBV6-3
CDR3aa: ATGTSGTSSYNEQF

v_gene: TRBV7-3
CDR3aa: ASSSDLAGGGDTQY

v_gene: TRBV12-3/TRBV12-4
CDR3aa: ASSLEQPLGYT

v_gene: TRBV9
CDR3aa: ASSPREGSSYEQY

v_gene: TRBV5-1
CDR3aa: ATRSSETQY

v_gene: TRBV6-5
CDR3aa: ATTSDTSREQY

v_gene: TRBV28
CDR3aa: ASTPSGETYEQY

v_gene: TRBV7-2
CDR3aa: ASQRDRGIDEQF

v_gene: TRBV11-2
CDR3aa: ASSPRLAGAGYNEQF

v_gene: TRBV7-9
CDR3aa: ASSSTVGPEQY

v_gene: TRBV7-9
CDR3aa: ASSSLGLGQGPDTQY

v_gene: TRBV11-2
CDR3aa: ASSSPTGEGSGANVLT

v_gene: TRBV29-1
CDR3aa: SVETGTSGTDTQY

v_gene: TRBV28
CDR3aa: ASSLSRGLTETQY

v_gene: TRBV6-1
CDR3aa: ASSKQRQDGGYT

v_gene: TRBV30
CDR3aa: AWSVGQGVTEAF

v_gene: TRBV6-2/TRBV6-3
CDR3aa: ASSYSWRADEQY

v_gene: TRBV7-9
CDR3aa: ASSLVFSGYGTQY

v_gene: TRBV12-3/TRBV12-4
CDR3aa: ASSLGTGRQETQY

v_gene: TRBV4-1
CDR3aa: ASSLGDREKDTQY

v_gene: TRBV11-2
CDR3aa: ASSTGPEFSYEQY

v_gene: TRBV9
CDR3aa: ASSAGTDRNTIY

v_gene: TRBV20-1
CDR3aa: SAAPGGKGRNTGELF

v_gene: TRBV15
CDR3aa: ATSRDRTRRETQY

v_gene: TRBV12-3/TRBV12-4
CDR3aa: ASSFRDPPRETQY

v_gene: TRBV23-1
CDR3aa: ASKSRGGLSKNIQY

v_gene: TRBV18
CDR3aa: ASSVGRNVLT